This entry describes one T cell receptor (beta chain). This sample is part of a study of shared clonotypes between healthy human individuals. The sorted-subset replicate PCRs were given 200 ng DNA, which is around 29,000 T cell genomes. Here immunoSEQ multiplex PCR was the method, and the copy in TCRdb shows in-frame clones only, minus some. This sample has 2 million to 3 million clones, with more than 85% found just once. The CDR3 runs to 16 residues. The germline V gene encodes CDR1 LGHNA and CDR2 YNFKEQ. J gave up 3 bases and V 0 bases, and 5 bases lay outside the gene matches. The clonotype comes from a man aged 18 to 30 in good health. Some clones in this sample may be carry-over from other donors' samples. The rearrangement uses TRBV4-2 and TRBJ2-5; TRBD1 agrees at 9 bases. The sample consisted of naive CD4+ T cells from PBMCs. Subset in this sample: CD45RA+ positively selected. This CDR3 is CASSQDKGTGKETQYF. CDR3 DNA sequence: TGTGCCAGCAGCCAAGATAAAGGGACAGGGAAAGAGACCCAGTACTTC.